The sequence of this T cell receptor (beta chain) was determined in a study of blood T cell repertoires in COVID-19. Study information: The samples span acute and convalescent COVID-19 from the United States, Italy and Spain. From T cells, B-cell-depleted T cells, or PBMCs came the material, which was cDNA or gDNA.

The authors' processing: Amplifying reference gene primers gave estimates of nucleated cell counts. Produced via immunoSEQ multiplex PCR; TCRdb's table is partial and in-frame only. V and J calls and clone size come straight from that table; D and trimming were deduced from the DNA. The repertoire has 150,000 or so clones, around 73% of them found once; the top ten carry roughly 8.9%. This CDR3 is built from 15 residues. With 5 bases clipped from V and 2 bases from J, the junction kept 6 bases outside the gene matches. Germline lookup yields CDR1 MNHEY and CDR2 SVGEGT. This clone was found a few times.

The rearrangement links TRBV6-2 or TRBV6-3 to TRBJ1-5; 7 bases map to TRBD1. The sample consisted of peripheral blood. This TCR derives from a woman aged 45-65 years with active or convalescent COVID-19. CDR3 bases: TGTGCCAGCAGTAACAGGGGTTTGGGCAATCAGCCCCAGCATTTT. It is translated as CASSNRGLGNQPQHF.